This T cell receptor (beta chain) comes out of a study of blood T cell repertoires in COVID-19. Per the study methods: Amplifying reference gene primers gave estimates of nucleated cell counts. The table came from immunoSEQ multiplex PCR; TCRdb's copy has only in-frame clones and leaves some out. That table supplies the V and J calls and clone size; D and trimming were determined from the DNA. The sample lists over 200,000 clones; around 86% were seen once. The CDR3 is made up of 14 amino acids. Germline CDR1 is SGHRS and CDR2 is YFSETQ. V lost 2 bases and J 1 base, leaving 9 bases between the germline ends.

This TCR came from a man aged 40-49 years who had recovered from COVID-19. Sequences were obtained from peripheral blood. The chain is built from TRBV5-1 and TRBJ1-1; D not resolved. This CDR3 reads CASSFSFQNTEAFF. The CDR3 nucleotides are TGCGCCAGCAGCTTCAGTTTTCAGAACACTGAAGCTTTCTTT.